This T cell receptor (beta chain) was captured by sequencing in a study of T cell responses to AZD1222 COVID-19 vaccine. Produced via immunoSEQ multiplex PCR; TCRdb's table is partial and in-frame only. This table holds 130,000 or so clones, 80% to 90% found once. This clone has only one observation. Its antigen is currently unknown. J lost 2 bases, V lost 6 bases, and 6 bases had no gene match. Looked up from germline, CDR1 is SQVTM and CDR2 is ANQGSEA. CDR3 length: 13 amino acids. General study points: Scientists sampled the repertoires only once the peak T cell response had passed. Among AZD1222 vaccinees, only 5 to 7 were seropositive at baseline.

V usage is TRBV29-1 and J usage is TRBJ2-7, with 8 bases aligning to TRBD1. Specimen: peripheral blood, collected 28 days after the second AZD1222 dose. This clonotype was obtained from an adult who received the AZD1222 COVID-19 vaccine. The CDR3 nucleotides read TGCAGCGTGGCGCAGGACAGGGCCTACGAGCAGTACTTC. Translation gives CSVAQDRAYEQYF.